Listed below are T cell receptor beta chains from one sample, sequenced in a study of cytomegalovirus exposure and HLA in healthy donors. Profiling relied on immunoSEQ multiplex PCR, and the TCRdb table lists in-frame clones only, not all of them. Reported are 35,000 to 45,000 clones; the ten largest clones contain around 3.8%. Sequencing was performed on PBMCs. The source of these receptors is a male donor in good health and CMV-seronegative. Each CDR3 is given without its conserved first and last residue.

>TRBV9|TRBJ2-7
ASSDDLAYEQY
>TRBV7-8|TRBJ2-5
ASSLVGVVAQY
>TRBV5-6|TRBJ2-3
ASSLGTSGGSDTQY
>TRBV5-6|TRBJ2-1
ASSLGTSFKQF
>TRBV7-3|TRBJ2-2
ASSPTGTGELF
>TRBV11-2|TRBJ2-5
ASSLGGWSSGGSETQY
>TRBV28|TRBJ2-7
ASSLEEVGAYEQY
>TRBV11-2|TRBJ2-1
ASSATSGGTEQF
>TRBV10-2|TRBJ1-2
ASSDEGTATYGYT
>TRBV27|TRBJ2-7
ASSPYGQGEQY
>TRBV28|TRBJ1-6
ASSPDRSPGKSPLH
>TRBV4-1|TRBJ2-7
ASSQEPTATSYEQY
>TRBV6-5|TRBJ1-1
ASSFRGTEAF
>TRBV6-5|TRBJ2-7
ASSYSAALYEQY
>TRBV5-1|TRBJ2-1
ASSRDTSYEQF
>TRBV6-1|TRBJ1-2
ASSATGYGYT
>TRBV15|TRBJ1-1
ATSTRTGGHTEAF
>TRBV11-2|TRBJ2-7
ASSLRFRAGGYEQY
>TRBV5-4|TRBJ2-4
ASSLGLAGGGSKNIQY
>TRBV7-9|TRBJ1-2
ASSLVNRRDLGYT
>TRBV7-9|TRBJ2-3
ASTTRDRGVTDTQY
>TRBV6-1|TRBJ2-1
ASSELAGAGSYNEQF
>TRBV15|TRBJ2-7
ATETYEQY
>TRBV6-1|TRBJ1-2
ASSLPPRDRSGYT
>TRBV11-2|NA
ASSEWTGLYEQY
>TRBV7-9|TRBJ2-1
ASSFRLAGPFNEQF